Listed here are 27 T cell receptor beta chains from one sample, sequenced in a study of CD8 T cells in Susac syndrome. The authors reverse transcribed roughly 0.5 to 1 ug RNA with random hexamers. TCRdb itself ran the immunoSEQ multiplex PCR reads through MiXCR, one entry per CDR3 protein. The data show about 400,000 distinct CDR3 sequences, around 85% seen once. Source material: CD8+ T cells from PBMCs. Receptors originate from a human donor with multiple sclerosis.

V usage is TRBV6-5 and J usage is TRBJ2-6, with D perhaps matching TRBD1 or TRBD2 (6 bases each). Germline CDR1 and CDR2: MNHEY and SVGAGI. The CDR3 length is 16 residues. Trimming pared 0 bases from V and 4 bases from J, leaving 10 bases between. The DNA for the CDR3 is TGTGCCAGCAGTTACTCGGAGGGGACAGGGGCCAACGTCCTGACTTTC. This translates into CASSYSEGTGANVLTF.

This clonotype appeared a few times. The chain recombines TRBV29-1 with TRBJ2-7; TRBD1 agrees at 9 bases. CDR1 is SQVTM and CDR2 is ANQGSEA in the germline V gene. V trimming: 1 base; J trimming: 2 bases; junction bases outside the gene matches: 9. The CDR3 runs 16 residues. The chain's CDR3 is CSVEGSPGQGTYEQYF. CDR3 in DNA: TGCAGCGTTGAAGGGTCCCCGGGACAGGGAACCTACGAGCAGTACTTC.

J is TRBJ2-1 and V is TRBV5-1, with a weak D call TRBD1 (6 bases). Germline V gene sequence: CDR1 SGHRS, CDR2 YFSETQ. This CDR3 comprises 15 residues. V shed 6 bases and J shed 1 base, with 14 bases lying between them. The CDR3 region is CASKGVGRSYNEQFF. CDR3 in DNA: TGCGCCAGCAAGGGGGTAGGAAGGTCCTACAATGAGCAGTTCTTC.

The V and J genes are TRBV11-1 and TRBJ2-3; D uncertain. Germline V gene data show CDR1 as SGHAT and CDR2 as FQDESV (reference sequence). Trimming stripped 5 bases from V and 2 bases from J, with 11 bases between. The CDR3 covers 14 residues. The DNA for the CDR3 is TGTGCCAGCAGCGACTCACTTTCCACAGATACGCAGTATTTT. This sequence encodes CASSDSLSTDTQYF.

The rearrangement joins TRBV27 to TRBJ2-7; 12 bases map to TRBD2. Trimming took 7 bases from V and 3 from J; bases not matched to a gene: 4. Germline loops: CDR1 MNHEY, CDR2 SMNVEV (reference sequence). The CDR3 extends over 14 amino acids. As DNA, the CDR3 is TGTGCCAGCATAGAACTAGCGGGAGGCTACGAGCAGTACTTC. As protein: CASIELAGGYEQYF.

The CDR3 region has the DNA TGCGCCAGCAGCTTGTACGGAGCCAGCACTGAAGCTTTCTTT. As protein: CASSLYGASTEAFF. The rearrangement links TRBV5-1 to TRBJ1-1; D not resolved. V dropped 1 base and J dropped 4 bases, with 11 bases sitting between them. The CDR3 has 14 residues. CDR1 and CDR2 from the germline V gene are SGHRS and YFSETQ.

This clonotype was picked up a small number of times. This sequence joins TRBV6-1 and TRBJ2-2, with D possibly being TRBD1 or TRBD2 (5 bases each). The CDR3 consists of 13 residues. The ends were cut back, 4 bases at V and 7 bases at J, with 10 bases in the middle. Germline CDR1 is MNHNS and CDR2 is SASEGT. The CDR3 nucleotides are TGTGCCAGCAGTGGCCTTGGGGGCGGGGAGCTGTTTTTT. This codes for CASSGLGGGELFF.

The genes are TRBV14 and TRBJ2-3; possible D gene TRBD2, 5 bases. Germline V lookup: CDR1 SGHDN, CDR2 FVKESK. This CDR3 is built from 14 residues. Trimming removed 8 bases from V and 7 bases from J, with 19 bases in between. In DNA form, the CDR3 reads TGTGCCAGCCCCCCGAGGGCCCAGATCTATACGCAGTATTTT. This encodes CASPPRAQIYTQYF.

The CDR3 protein is CASRGQGNEQFF. CDR3 DNA sequence: TGTGCCAGCAGGGGACAGGGGAATGAGCAGTTCTTC. This sequence joins TRBV25-1 and TRBJ2-1, with 10 positions matching TRBD1. The CDR3 has 12 residues. The junction had 0 bases not matched to a gene; V was cut back by 6 bases and J by 7 bases. Germline V gene sequence: CDR1 MGHDK, CDR2 SYGVNS.

CDR3 sequence reads: CASSLAGQGYNEQFF. The DNA for the CDR3 is TGTGCCAGCAGCTTAGCGGGACAGGGGTACAATGAGCAGTTCTTC. The rearrangement uses TRBV11-1 and TRBJ2-1, with TRBD1 identical over 10 bases. The CDR3 totals 15 residues. The germline V gene has CDR1 SGHAT and CDR2 FQDESV (reference sequence). Unmatched junction bases numbered 0, after V lost 0 bases and J lost 4 bases.

The V call is TRBV5-1, the J call TRBJ1-1, with D unresolved. Deletions cut 1 base from V and 0 bases from J, with 16 bases between. The germline V gene has CDR1 SGHRS and CDR2 YFSETQ. CDR3 length: 17 amino acids. In DNA, the CDR3 is TGCGCCAGCAGCTTGTGGGCAGTTCACCCACTGAACACTGAAGCTTTCTTT. Protein product: CASSLWAVHPLNTEAFF.

The chain has TRBV15 and TRBJ1-2; tentatively, D is TRBD1 (5 bases). With 3 bases removed from V and 3 bases from J, the gap between germline ends came to 14 bases. Germline V gives CDR1 LNHNV, CDR2 YYDKDF (reference sequence). The CDR3 extends over 15 amino acids. CDR3 sequence reads: CATSSDSRVYYGYTF. As DNA, the CDR3 is TGTGCCACCAGCAGTGACTCCAGGGTATACTATGGCTACACCTTC.

This rearrangement joins TRBV29-1 to TRBJ2-1, with a weak D call TRBD1 (5 bases). This CDR3 is built from 14 residues. The ends were cut back, 0 bases at V and 7 bases at J, with 13 bases in the middle. The V gene's germline CDR1 is SQVTM and CDR2 ANQGSEA. The CDR3 nucleotides are TGCAGCGTTGAAGAGGGCAGGGTTTGGAATGAGCAGTTCTTC. It codes for CSVEEGRVWNEQFF.

The J gene is TRBJ1-2, the V gene TRBV25-1; D unresolved. Germline values: CDR1 MGHDK, CDR2 SYGVNS. This CDR3 region has 16 residues. V was shortened by 0 bases and J by 3 bases, with 14 bases between the two germline ends. The CDR3 nucleotides read TGTGCCAGCAGTGAATATACAGCTCTCAACCACTATGGCTACACCTTC. Translated: CASSEYTALNHYGYTF.

The chain uses TRBV27 and TRBJ1-5; TRBD1 is a possible D gene (5 bases). Germline values: CDR1 MNHEY, CDR2 SMNVEV (reference sequence). Trimming shortened V by 2 bases and J by 5 bases, and 13 bases separated the two germline ends. CDR3 length: 15 residues. The CDR3 sequence: CASSLSTGTDQPQHF. The CDR3, as DNA: TGTGCCAGCAGTTTAAGTACGGGGACGGATCAGCCCCAGCATTTT.

The chain joins TRBV13 to TRBJ2-3, with TRBD2 matching 11 bases. Trimming took 5 bases from V and 0 from J; bases not matched to a gene: 1. This CDR3 region has 15 residues. From germline, CDR1 is PRHDT and CDR2 FYEKMQ (reference sequence). CDR3 coding DNA: TGTGCCAGCAGCCCTAGCGGGGGGAGCACAGATACGCAGTATTTT. Protein sequence: CASSPSGGSTDTQYF.

The CDR3 bases are TGCAGTGCTATGATTGGGGACTCCTACGAGCAGTACTTC. It is translated as CSAMIGDSYEQYF. This chain links TRBV20-1 with TRBJ2-7, with no clear D. The V end lost 4 bases, the J end lost 0 bases, and 10 bases lay between the germline ends. The germline V gene has CDR1 DFQATT and CDR2 SNEGSKA (reference sequence). The CDR3 consists of 13 residues.

V and J are TRBV4-1 and TRBJ1-4; maybe TRBD1 (6 bases). The germline V gene has CDR1 MGHRA and CDR2 YSYEKL. Trimming removed 5 bases from V and 2 bases from J, with 18 bases in between. The CDR3 is 17 amino acids. CDR3: CASSVQPQGLTNEKLFF. The CDR3 nucleotides are TGCGCCAGCAGCGTCCAACCGCAGGGGCTTACTAATGAAAAACTGTTTTTT.

The chain joins TRBV3-1 to TRBJ2-3; D might be TRBD1 or TRBD2, each matching 5 bases. Germline assignment: CDR1 LGHDT and CDR2 YNNKEL (reference sequence). V lost 1 base, J lost 0 bases, and 11 bases lay in between. This CDR3 comprises 16 residues. The CDR3 reads CASSQVDGGSTDTQYF. In DNA, the CDR3 is TGTGCCAGCAGCCAAGTGGATGGGGGTAGCACAGATACGCAGTATTTT.

V and J are TRBV27 and TRBJ2-1, with a weak D call TRBD1 (5 bases). V lost 1 base and J lost 5, with 15 bases in between. The CDR3 has 16 amino acids. Germline CDR1 reads MNHEY; CDR2 reads SMNVEV (reference sequence). The CDR3 loop reads CASSLYPGLRDNEQFF. The CDR3 region has the DNA TGTGCCAGCAGTTTATACCCAGGGCTCAGGGACAATGAGCAGTTCTTC.

The table lists this clonotype with a few counts. This chain connects TRBV30 to TRBJ1-2; maybe TRBD1 (6 bases). Germline V gene lookup returns CDR1 GTSNPN and CDR2 SVGIG (reference sequence). The CDR3 covers 14 residues. V was cut by 0 bases and J by 4 bases, with 12 bases left in between. CDR3 amino acids: CAWSVTGGGYGYTF. CDR3 nucleotides: TGTGCCTGGAGTGTAACTGGGGGCGGCTATGGCTACACCTTC.

The chain is built from TRBV9 and TRBJ2-3; D is possibly TRBD2 (5 bases). The ends were cut back, 4 bases at V and 3 bases at J, with 12 bases in the middle. CDR1 and CDR2 (germline): SGDLS, YYNGEE. The CDR3 is 14 amino acids. CDR3 residues: CASSIGLSTDTQYF. CDR3 nucleotides: TGTGCCAGCAGCATCGGACTGTCAACAGATACGCAGTATTTT.

V usage is TRBV27 and J usage is TRBJ2-5, with 7 bases lining up with TRBD2. After removal of 8 bases from V and 2 bases from J, the junction contained 5 bases not matched to a gene. CDR1 and CDR2 (germline): MNHEY, SMNVEV (reference sequence). The CDR3 is 13 amino acids. The DNA of the CDR3 is TGTGCCAGCTGGGGGGGAAATCAAGAGACCCAGTACTTC. Translating it yields CASWGGNQETQYF.

The sample holds a few counts of this clonotype. The V gene is TRBV30, the J gene TRBJ2-1; TRBD1 is a possible D gene (6 bases). The CDR3 is 15 amino acids. V was pared by 0 bases and J by 1 base, with 10 bases between. The V gene's germline CDR1 is GTSNPN and CDR2 SVGIG (reference sequence). The DNA for the CDR3 is TGTGCCTGGAGTGTGGGACAAGGGTCCTACAATGAGCAGTTCTTC. Residues: CAWSVGQGSYNEQFF.

The chain joins TRBV20-1 to TRBJ2-1; the D gene is possibly TRBD1 (6 bases). Looked up from germline, CDR1 is DFQATT and CDR2 is SNEGSKA (reference sequence). The CDR3 covers 19 residues. V was trimmed by 0 bases and J by 2 bases, leaving 23 bases between them. CDR3 sequence: CSARDLRAELGDTYNEQFF. The CDR3 region has the DNA TGCAGTGCTAGAGATCTCCGGGCTGAGTTAGGGGACACCTACAATGAGCAGTTCTTC.

The chain uses TRBV2 and TRBJ1-4; unclear D gene. CDR1 is SNHLY and CDR2 is FYNNEI in the germline V gene. Trimming took off 7 bases at V and 8 bases at J, with 11 bases between the two ends. CDR3 length equals 12 residues. CDR3: CASKGSYEKLFF. The CDR3 DNA follows: TGTGCCAGCAAAGGGAGTTACGAAAAACTGTTTTTT.

The chain has TRBV12-3 or TRBV12-4 and TRBJ2-1; D is perhaps TRBD1 (6 bases). V was cut by 6 bases and J by 8 bases, with 14 bases left in between. The CDR3 has 13 amino acids. The CDR3 loop reads CASSEPSGDEQFF. CDR3 nucleotides: TGTGCCAGCAGCGAACCCTCAGGGGATGAGCAGTTCTTC.